This T cell receptor (beta chain) was captured by sequencing in a study of T cell responses to AZD1222 COVID-19 vaccine. Study-wide points: The donors showed a predominance of white British ancestry and of females, with possible underestimation of clonal diversity.

This CDR3 spans 14 amino acids. CDR1 is SGHTA, CDR2 FQGTGA, per germline. V lost 1 base, J lost 5 bases, and 11 bases lay in between. For this clone: Its antigen is still unknown.

The data were produced by immunoSEQ multiplex PCR, yet TCRdb's version contains in-frame clones alone and is incomplete. The profile shows around 120,000 clones, 90% of them singletons. Sample: peripheral blood, taken on day 0 of AZD1222 vaccination. This chain links TRBV7-3 with TRBJ1-1, with a tentative D call TRBD1 (6 bases). This receptor was identified in an adult in good health. CDR3 sequence reads: CASSLKRGATEAFF. DNA of the CDR3: TGTGCCAGCAGCTTAAAGCGGGGGGCAACTGAAGCTTTCTTT.